The sequence of this T cell receptor beta chain was determined in a study of human T cells and chemical hapten exposure. Time point indicated: pre-sensitization, week 0. Treatment: therapeutic diphenylcyclopropenone sensitization with weekly scalp DPC. Germline V lookup: CDR1 SEHNR, CDR2 FQNEAQ (reference sequence). V lost 4 bases, J lost 4 bases, and 8 bases stayed unmatched. The length of the CDR3 is 15 residues. TCRdb analysed the RACE reads with MiXCR anew, one entry per CDR3 protein. The sample contains approximately 400,000 distinct CDR3 sequences, 5.1% of which appear only once. Many counts were recorded for this clonotype.

The chain is built from TRBV7-9 and TRBJ1-1; 8 bases agree with TRBD1. This receptor was obtained from a woman between 50 and 59 years old with alopecia areata. Some clones in this sample may be carry-over from other donors' samples. The sequences come from whole blood, collected in connection with sensitization to the hapten diphenylcyclopropenone (DPC). The CDR3 bases are TGTGCCAGCAGCTCACCACAGGGGGTAGGCACTGAAGCTTTCTTT. This translates into CASSSPQGVGTEAFF.